A selection of T cell receptor beta chains follows, all from one sample in a study of shared clonotypes between healthy human individuals. Only in-frame clones appear in the TCRdb table, and some are missing; sequencing was by immunoSEQ multiplex PCR. In the table there are approximately 2.5 million clones, over 85% of which are singletons. Specimen: naive CD4+ T cells from PBMCs. These TCRs come from a man in his late teens or twenties in good health. Some clones in this sample may be carry-over from other donors' samples. Both conserved end residues are trimmed from each CDR3. Only some rows state a clone size, as once, few, many or a class for expanded clones.

V,size,CDR3
TRBV7-9,-,ASSSGLTGQYGTIY
TRBV5-1,once,ASRDTASWGNTIY
TRBV7-9,-,ASSTRAVTGELF
TRBV27,-,ASRNPGPAPY
TRBV18,-,ASSTTNEKLF
TRBV6-5,-,ASSYSSPWAETQY
TRBV7-2,-,ASTLSGQTSYEQY
TRBV7-9,-,ASSQLAGGLYNEQF
TRBV9,-,ASSVEGYQETQY
TRBV28,-,ASSLPPGTGDSGANVLT
TRBV5-4,-,ASSNRDRGRRNTIY
TRBV5-1,-,ASSLQGPTEAF
TRBV28,once,ATERRGNVETQY
TRBV4-1,-,ASSQDPGTPGYGYT
TRBV11-3,-,ASSFRGHYEQY
TRBV10-3,-,AISESGGNNEQF
TRBV5-1,-,ASSFVTGAKNTEAF
TRBV5-1,once,ASSLGAGGFETQY
TRBV27,-,ASSPEGTGVNYGYT
TRBV6-4,-,ASSPLPGSPYNEQF
TRBV20-1,-,SPLRNEQF
TRBV7-3,-,ASSPGGEAQY
TRBV29-1,-,SVWDRNYEQY
TRBV20-1,-,SASRGTEAF
TRBV28,-,ATARRNTIY
TRBV5-1,-,ASSPGTGGLELF
TRBV28,-,ASSEGGAGASSTGELF
TRBV28,-,ASQGIGGANVLT
TRBV5-8,-,ASSLVGSGEAF
TRBV4-3,-,ASSQGAGRGTEAF
TRBV15,-,ATSGKDSLGAKNIQY
TRBV7-2,-,ASSLGRVNSGELF
TRBV14,-,ASSQSAGSHSGLAKNIQY
TRBV27,-,ASSFPGANVLT
TRBV5-5,once,ASSSYSAQNTGELF
TRBV28,-,ASRPRYEKLF
TRBV19,-,ASTGRTSTDTQY
TRBV14,-,ASSQIGQEATEAF
TRBV5-1,-,ASSPEGQGARYEQY
TRBV7-3,once,ASSLRGDSLNTEAF
TRBV7-9,-,ASSPDGGRRETQY
TRBV29-1,-,SVRVDRVQETQY
TRBV11-2,-,ASSLTPTGEKLF
TRBV2,-,ASSVWSLTDTQY
TRBV5-1,-,ASSSAMGGGGYNEQF
TRBV18,-,ASSPEGALNQPQH
TRBV1,-,TSSQVGVAEVVETQY
TRBV7-6,-,ASSLAAGRETQY
TRBV7-9,few,ASSYQNPGGGEKLF
TRBV7-9,-,ASSLGVSGRPSTDTQY
TRBV27,-,ASSRTGGTYEQY
TRBV5-4,once,ASSLKISTIPDTQY